This T cell receptor beta chain is drawn from a study of spatial heterogeneity in lung cancer. Study-wide background: Detection consistently yielded more beta chains than alpha chains. Findings of the study overall: Resection saw ubiquitous expanded tumor TCRs appear in blood more than follow-up did.

The CDR3 runs to 14 residues. Per germline, CDR1 ENHRY and CDR2 SYGVKD. The V segment lost 6 bases and the J segment 6 bases; nucleotides outside the gene matches: 10. This clonotype was counted ten times or more. Antigen: not known. Regarding time point: sample taken at primary tumor resection. Unsorted whole RNA from tumor, nontumor lung or frozen PBMC underwent sequencing. Samples were donated by 72 untreated early-stage non-small cell lung cancer patients. TCRdb redid the calling of the 5' RACE reads with MiXCR, one entry per CDR3 protein. This table holds 60,000 to 90,000 distinct CDR3 sequences, 10% to 15% found once.

The chain employs TRBV10-3 and TRBJ2-7, with 8 bases aligning to TRBD2. The specimen was PBMCs, collected at surgery. This clonotype originated in a male donor with early-stage non-small cell lung cancer. This CDR3 is CAIRLPGGVSEQYF. Here the CDR3 DNA reads TGTGCCATCAGACTCCCCGGGGGGGTTTCCGAGCAGTACTTC.